This T cell receptor (beta chain) originates from a study of cytomegalovirus exposure and HLA in healthy donors. The PCR ran on 60 Vbeta and 13 Jbeta primers. This table comes from immunoSEQ multiplex PCR, and its TCRdb copy is limited to in-frame clones, with some not included. The table has 130,000 to 150,000 clones, approximately 79% seen once. General study points: Earlier analysis found most TCR beta V segments productive about 87% or about 30% of the time. Exclusion applied to some V segments, including TRBV6-2 and TRBV6-3, as they were indistinguishable. Among CMV-associated TCR beta chains, most appeared HLA-restricted in a later analysis.

The CDR3 has 16 amino acids. With 3 bases clipped from V and 7 bases from J, the junction kept 8 bases outside the gene matches. Germline values: CDR1 KGHSH, CDR2 LQKENI. As regards this clone: Its target is not known.

Sequencing was done on a sample of PBMCs. This chain connects TRBV18 to TRBJ1-6, with 8 bases that match TRBD1. The sequence was collected from a man in his late teens or twenties in good health and CMV-seropositive. This CDR3 reads CASSPLGQGGNSPLHF. CDR3 bases: TGTGCCAGCTCACCGCTTGGACAGGGTGGAAATTCACCCCTCCACTTT.